This section outlines one T cell receptor (beta chain) sequence together with its context. The table lists this clonotype with many counts. It has no known antigen specificity. Base qualities are not recorded, but no much larger clone differs from it by a single base. TCR beta CDR3 regions were amplified from RNA transcripts. The first round of RT-PCR for the TCR CDR3 was performed with the HTBI primer set and the Qiagen OneStep RT-PCR kit. A second multiplex PCR round built the libraries, followed by size selection and purification. The libraries were sequenced on an Illumina HiSeq2000 using paired-end 100 bp reads. As for how the authors treated the data: Raw data were processed with SOAPnuke, discarding reads with adapters, uncalled bases, mean Phred below 15, or no exact constant-primer or identifier match. High-quality paired reads were merged with COPE v1.2.5, and unique nucleotide sequences were defined as clonotypes. Clonotypes were aligned to IMGT TRBV, TRBD and TRBJ reference segments using MiTCR v1.1. The analysis was restricted to V-J combinations with a frequency above 0.0001, which together covered roughly 99% of the repertoires. The TCS score was defined as F50 (clonal expansion) divided by E x V (chaos), with BLOSUM62-based TCRdist calculated between CDR3 peptides within each V-J. Welch's t-statistics and random forest reduced approximately 520 V-J features to roughly 13, which were used in a naive Bayes classifier (R e1071). TCRdb reprocessing: public reads trimmed at Q25 with fastp, clones called with MiXCR, in-frame beta chains kept. For every CDR3 protein sequence, its rows merge into one entry that carries the most common genes and DNA. The V and J calls were determined by TCRdb, not by the authors. For this sample the table gives almost 250,000 distinct CDR3 sequences, of which almost 25% were detected only once. The ten largest clones represent around 32% of the sample.

CDR1 and CDR2, per the germline V gene, are SGHVS and FNYEAQ. The CDR3 spans 16 residues, from the cysteine through the phenylalanine. Only CDR3 DNA remains: 48 bases, in frame from the first base. Here V drops 1 base and J drops 7 bases, and the junction holds 6 bases not matched to any gene. This specimen comes from a study of T cells in Graves' hyperthyroidism and ophthalmopathy (dated by TCRdb to between 2018 and 2020). About the full investigation: Peripheral blood was collected at initial diagnosis, before any treatment. A discovery cohort of roughly 96 patients, roughly 40 with Graves' ophthalmopathy and about 58 with stable Graves' hyperthyroidism, was used to find distinguishing TCR V-J signatures. Whether ophthalmopathy could be predicted prospectively was tested in an independent validation cohort made up of 18 hyperthyroidism patients plus 17 patients who later progressed to ophthalmopathy. The 75 to 100 discovery patients were randomly split 7:3 into training and test sets. In addition, the study compared T-cell repertoires in thyroid tissue and in blood from about six Graves' hyperthyroidism patients. Following sampling, methimazole starting at 30 mg daily was given to hyperthyroidism patients, and high-dose intravenous methylprednisolone was given to ophthalmopathy patients. The paper describes TCR Vbeta CDR3 sequencing of about 140 peripheral blood samples, made up of 43 ophthalmopathy patients, around 73 hyperthyroidism patients and some 17 progressor patients. The paper as a whole reports these results and caveats: Ophthalmopathy was separated from stable hyperthyroidism by a 13 V-J signature model, with approximately 86% sensitivity and about 81% specificity obtained in cross-validation and 80%/75% obtained in testing. In validation, the model predicted progression to ophthalmopathy with roughly 70% sensitivity and approximately 78% specificity, a median of about six months before onset. Most expanded thyroid clonotypes (frequency above 0.001) were also detected in blood, a finding suggesting that blood repertoires may reflect thyroid immune responses. No statistical method was used to set the sample size in advance, and investigators knew the group allocation.

Ophthalmopathy patients had moderately to severely active disease, Clinical Activity Score of at least 3, NOSPECS grade of at least 4, and duration under 3 months. Any patient with an uncontrolled infection, another autoimmune disease, pregnancy or lactation was excluded. Diagnoses were based on clinical symptoms, serum thyroxine and TRAb, thyroid ultrasound and orbital computed tomography. PBMCs were isolated from 7.5 to 10 ml of fresh peripheral blood by Ficoll-Paque density gradient centrifugation. Trizol reagent was used to extract total RNA, and RNA quality was then checked on an Agilent 2100 Bioanalyzer.

The source of this sequence is a woman between 40 and 55 years old with Graves' ophthalmopathy. Sequencing was done on a sample of blood. The chain uses TRBV7-6 and TRBJ2-2; 10 bases in the middle match TRBD2. The DNA sequence reads TGTGCCAGCAGCTTAGAGGCTAGCGGGAGTAACGGGGAGCTGTTTTTT. The resulting protein is CASSLEASGSNGELFF.